This T cell receptor (beta chain) was sequenced in a study of regulatory T cells in long-lasting Graves disease. The study's findings and limits: Newly diagnosed disease favored TRBV20-1 and TRBJ2-1 over persistent disease.

Assembly of TCR beta libraries relied on iRepertoire HTBI primers together with Arm-PCR of CDR3 regions. Each CDR3 protein gets one entry after TCRdb re-called the multiplex PCR reads with MiXCR. The repertoire consists of 550,000 to 700,000 distinct CDR3 sequences, with around 16% occurring once and the leading ten covering approximately 12%. Many counts were recorded for this clonotype. As yet, its antigen is unknown. The time point is: newly diagnosed GD, antithyroid drugs for less than 3 months. Isolated PBMC RNA provided the starting material for the TCR library. This CDR3 comprises 11 residues. V lost 8 bases, J lost 3 bases, and 8 bases lay in between. CDR1 and CDR2 (germline): MDHEN, SYDVKM. These data also featured in a second study, about T cells in Graves' hyperthyroidism and ophthalmopathy.

The chain uses TRBV28 and TRBJ2-7; D is undetermined. The source material was peripheral blood mononuclear cells (PBMCs), sampled at new diagnosis, from a patient treated with antithyroid drugs. The TCR comes from a young man with Graves disease. The CDR3 sequence is CASGRGYEQYF. CDR3 DNA sequence: TGTGCCAGCGGCAGAGGCTACGAGCAGTACTTC.